The next 18 T cell receptor beta chains were all read from a single sample in a study of control samples from healthy donors and cancer patients. Using immunoSEQ multiplex PCR, the repertoire was profiled, and TCRdb retains in-frame clones only, with some absent. This sample has about 160,000 clones, with about 93% found just once. Sequencing was carried out using blood. The source is a woman in her 30s in good health.

By share of the sample, this clone is medium-sized. This chain connects TRBV5-4 to TRBJ1-3; D is possibly TRBD1 (5 bases). Trimming took off 4 bases at V and 3 bases at J, with 14 bases between the two ends. Germline values: CDR1 SGHNT, CDR2 YYREEE (reference sequence). The CDR3 loop spans 15 amino acids. CDR3 bases: TGTGCCAGCAGCCGAGTAGGGGACGGTGGAAACACCATATATTTT. This encodes CASSRVGDGGNTIYF.

This chain uses TRBV20-1 with TRBJ2-3, with a possible D match to TRBD2 (5 bases). Trimming cost V 7 bases and J 6 bases, with 11 bases left between them. The CDR3 sequence is 11 residues long. Germline-derived CDR1 and CDR2 are DFQATT and SNEGSKA (reference sequence). CDR3 sequence: CSVPEADTQYF. The CDR3, as DNA: TGCAGTGTCCCGGAGGCGGATACGCAGTATTTT.

V gene TRBV21-1 combines with J gene TRBJ2-7; the DNA was not compared with TRBD2, the D call given in the table. TRBV21-1 is noted as a pseudogene. The CDR3 extends over 16 amino acids. CDR3 in amino acids: CASSKVGGRVVYEQYF. The DNA for the CDR3 is TGTGCCAGCAGCAAAGTGGGCGGGAGGGTGGTCTACGAGCAGTACTTC.

The CDR3 DNA sequence: TGTGCCAGCTCTCGACTAGCGGGAGTGGAGACCCAGTACTTC. Residues: CASSRLAGVETQYF. The chain links TRBV18 to TRBJ2-5; the match to TRBD2 covers 12 bases. CDR3 length: 14 amino acids. With V trimmed by 6 bases and J by 5 bases, 4 bases remained unmatched. Germline lookup yields CDR1 KGHSH and CDR2 LQKENI.

The chain is built from TRBV18 and TRBJ1-2, with TRBD1 as a possible D gene (6 bases). The length of the CDR3 is 13 residues. Germline assignment: CDR1 KGHSH and CDR2 LQKENI. Trimming stripped 4 bases from V and 2 bases from J, with 8 bases between. The CDR3 DNA reads as TGTGCCAGCTCACAACAGGGCAACTATGGCTACACCTTC. Amino acid sequence: CASSQQGNYGYTF.

This chain connects TRBV7-9 to TRBJ2-3, with a possible D match to TRBD1 (6 bases). The CDR3 covers 15 residues. CDR1 and CDR2 from the germline V gene are SEHNR and FQNEAQ (reference sequence). V was trimmed by 1 base and J by 2 bases, leaving 10 bases between them. This CDR3 is CASSLGGPITDTQYF. The CDR3 region has the DNA TGTGCCAGCAGCTTAGGGGGGCCCATCACAGATACGCAGTATTTT.

The chain uses TRBV13 and TRBJ2-1, with a possible D match to TRBD1 (6 bases). V lost 4 bases and J lost 7, with 8 bases in between. The germline V gene encodes CDR1 PRHDT and CDR2 FYEKMQ (reference sequence). The length of the CDR3 is 12 residues. The CDR3 DNA is TGTGCCAGCAGCTCACAGGGAAATGAGCAGTTCTTC. Protein sequence: CASSSQGNEQFF.

The V and J genes are TRBV19 and TRBJ2-3; D call uncertain. V lost 6 bases, J lost 0 bases, and 13 bases lay in between. The CDR3 has 15 amino acids. CDR1 LNHDA and CDR2 SQIVND come from the germline V gene (reference sequence). Here the CDR3 DNA reads TGTGCCAGTAGCCATTGGGCTGCAAGCACAGATACGCAGTATTTT. Amino acids: CASSHWAASTDTQYF.

V gene TRBV7-9 combines with J gene TRBJ2-3; TRBD2 aligns across 13 bases. V gave up 5 bases and J gave up 5 bases; unmatched junction bases: 7. Germline values: CDR1 SEHNR, CDR2 FQNEAQ (reference sequence). The CDR3 runs to 16 residues. Written as DNA, the CDR3 is TGTGCCAGCAGCCACCCCGGGACTAGCGGGAAAGATACGCAGTATTTT. Translated: CASSHPGTSGKDTQYF.

The chain employs TRBV7-2 and TRBJ1-2, with D uncertain. The V gene's germline CDR1 is SGHTA and CDR2 FQGNSA. The length of the CDR3 is 13 residues. Deletions cut 0 bases from V and 3 bases from J, with 5 bases between. CDR3 region: CASSLAGDYGYTF. The CDR3 DNA reads as TGTGCCAGCAGCTTAGCGGGAGACTATGGCTACACCTTC.

The chain is built from TRBV19 and TRBJ2-7; the D gene is possibly TRBD1 (5 bases). Germline V gene lookup returns CDR1 LNHDA and CDR2 SQIVND (reference sequence). V lost 3 bases to trimming and J lost 4 bases, with 16 bases between them. This CDR3 is 15 amino acids long. CDR3 sequence: CASSIGQGLSYEQYF. CDR3 nucleotide sequence: TGTGCCAGTAGTATTGGGCAGGGCTTGAGTTACGAGCAGTACTTC.

V gene TRBV15 combines with J gene TRBJ2-1; D gene uncertain. The V gene's germline CDR1 is LNHNV and CDR2 YYDKDF (reference sequence). This CDR3 comprises 14 residues. The ends were cut back, 1 base at V and 5 bases at J, with 9 bases in the middle. CDR3 residues: CATSRGAVNNEQFF. The DNA for the CDR3 is TGTGCCACCAGCAGAGGTGCCGTCAACAATGAGCAGTTCTTC. Complete variable domain (other parts from reference TRBV15 and TRBJ2-1): DAMVIQNPRYQVTQFGKPVTLSCSQTLNHNVMYWYQQKSSQAPKLLFHYYDKDFNNEADTPDNFQSRRPNTSFCFLDIRSPGLGDTAMYLCATSRGAVNNEQFFGPGTRLTVL.

This rearrangement joins TRBV6-5 to TRBJ1-3; 8 bases align to TRBD1. There are 14 residues in the CDR3. CDR1 and CDR2 from the germline V gene are MNHEY and SVGAGI. V shed 6 bases and J 2 bases; nucleotides not matched to a gene: 3. The CDR3 loop reads CASSRRGPGNTIYF. As DNA, the CDR3 is TGTGCCAGCAGCCGCAGGGGGCCTGGAAACACCATATATTTT.

J is TRBJ1-3 and V is TRBV15; D uncertain. Germline V lookup: CDR1 LNHNV, CDR2 YYDKDF (reference sequence). CDR3 length: 15 residues. V was cut by 0 bases and J by 3 bases, with 9 bases left in between. In DNA form, the CDR3 reads TGTGCCACCAGCAGAGATAACAAGGTTGGAAACACCATATATTTT. Protein sequence: CATSRDNKVGNTIYF.

The rearrangement links TRBV9 to TRBJ2-3; D possibly matches TRBD1 or TRBD2 (5 bases each). V lost 5 bases and J lost 1, with 17 bases in between. Germline-derived CDR1 and CDR2 are SGDLS and YYNGEE. The length of the CDR3 is 16 residues. The CDR3 reads CASSPRGAEGTDTQYF. Here the CDR3 DNA reads TGTGCCAGCAGTCCCCGGGGCGCCGAGGGCACAGATACGCAGTATTTT.

J is TRBJ2-3 and V is TRBV9; 7 bases are a match to TRBD2. Per germline, CDR1 SGDLS and CDR2 YYNGEE. This CDR3 region has 15 residues. V was pared by 0 bases and J by 5 bases, with 6 bases of the junction left unmatched. CDR3 loop: CASSVGASGIDTQYF. Here the CDR3 DNA reads TGTGCCAGCAGCGTAGGGGCTAGCGGTATAGATACGCAGTATTTT.

This sequence joins TRBV3-1 (or the pseudogene TRBV3-2) and TRBJ2-3; 11 bases align to TRBD2. Germline V gives CDR1 LGHDT, CDR2 YNNKEL (reference sequence). The CDR3 has 17 amino acids. V lost 4 bases, J lost 6 bases, and 12 bases stayed unmatched. The CDR3 region is CASSPNPLAGVGDTQYF. The CDR3 nucleotides read TGTGCCAGCAGCCCCAACCCACTAGCGGGAGTAGGGGATACGCAGTATTTT.

The CDR3 protein is CASSLGALAGVTGELFF. For the CDR3, the DNA is TGTGCCAGCAGCTTAGGTGCACTAGCGGGAGTTACCGGGGAGCTGTTTTTT. The chain recombines TRBV11-3 with TRBJ2-2; 11 nucleotides match TRBD2. J lost 5 bases, V lost 1 base, and 6 bases had no gene match. The CDR3 is made up of 17 amino acids. The germline CDR1 and CDR2 sequences are SGHNT and YENEEA.